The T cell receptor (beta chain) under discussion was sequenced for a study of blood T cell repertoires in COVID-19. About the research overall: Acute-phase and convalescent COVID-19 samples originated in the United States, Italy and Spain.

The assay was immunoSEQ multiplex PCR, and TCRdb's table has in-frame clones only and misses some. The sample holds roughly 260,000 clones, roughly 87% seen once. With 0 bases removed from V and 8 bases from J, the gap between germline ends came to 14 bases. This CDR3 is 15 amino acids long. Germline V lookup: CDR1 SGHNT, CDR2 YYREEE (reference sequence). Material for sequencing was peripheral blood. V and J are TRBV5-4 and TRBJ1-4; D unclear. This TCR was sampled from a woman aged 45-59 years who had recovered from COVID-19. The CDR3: CASSLGPNTIEKLFF. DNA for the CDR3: TGTGCCAGCAGCTTGGGCCCGAACACGATCGAAAAACTGTTTTTT.